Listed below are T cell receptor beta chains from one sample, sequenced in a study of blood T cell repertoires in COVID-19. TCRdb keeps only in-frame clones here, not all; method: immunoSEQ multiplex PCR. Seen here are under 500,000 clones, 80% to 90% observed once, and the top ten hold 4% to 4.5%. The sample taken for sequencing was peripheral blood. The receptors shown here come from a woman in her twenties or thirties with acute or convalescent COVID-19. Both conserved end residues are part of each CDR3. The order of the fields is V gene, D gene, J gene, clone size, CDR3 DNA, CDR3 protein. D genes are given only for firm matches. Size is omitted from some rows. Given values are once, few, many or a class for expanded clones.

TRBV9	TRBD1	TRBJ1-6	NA	TGTGCCAGCAGCGTACACCGCCCACTCACAGGGGTAAATAATTCACCCCTCCACTTT	CASSVHRPLTGVNNSPLHF
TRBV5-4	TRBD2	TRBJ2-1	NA	TGTGCCAGCAGCTTCAGTCCAGCGGGGTTCTACAATGAGCAGTTCTTC	CASSFSPAGFYNEQFF
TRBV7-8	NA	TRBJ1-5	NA	TGTGCCAGCAGCCCCAGAGGGAATCAGCCCCAGCATTTT	CASSPRGNQPQHF
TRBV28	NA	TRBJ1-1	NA	TGTGCCAGCAGTTTTTTGGGGGGGTGGTACGAAGCTTTCTTT	CASSFLGGWYEAFF
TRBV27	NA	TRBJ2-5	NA	TGTGCCAGCAGTCCCGTAGCCCGCCAAGAGACCCAGTACTTC	CASSPVARQETQYF
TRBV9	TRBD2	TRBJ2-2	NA	TGTGCCAGCAGAGGCGGGGGAACCGGGGAGCTGTTTTTT	CASRGGGTGELFF
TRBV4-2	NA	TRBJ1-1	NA	TGTGCCAGCAGCCACCTCCCCTGGGAGGGACAGAACACTGAAGCTTTCTTT	CASSHLPWEGQNTEAFF
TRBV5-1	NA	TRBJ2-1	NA	TGCGCCAGCAGCTATCACAGGCCAAACTCCTACAATGAGCAGTTCTTC	CASSYHRPNSYNEQFF
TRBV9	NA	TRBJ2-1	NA	TGTGCCAGCAGCCCCCGGGACACTCTTCACAATGAGCAGTTCTTC	CASSPRDTLHNEQFF
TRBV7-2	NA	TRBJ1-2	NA	TGTGCCAGCAGCTCAACAGGGAACTATGGCTACACCTTC	CASSSTGNYGYTF
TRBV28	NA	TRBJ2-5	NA	TGTGCCAGCAGTTTACCAGGGTCGAGGGAGACCCAGTACTTC	CASSLPGSRETQYF
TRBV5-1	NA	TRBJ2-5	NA	TGCGCCAGCAGCTTGGCTGCGGGAAAGGTGGAGACCCAGTACTTC	CASSLAAGKVETQYF
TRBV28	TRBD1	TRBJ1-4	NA	TGTGCCAGCAGTGGACAGGGGGCACCTGAAAAACTGTTTTTT	CASSGQGAPEKLFF
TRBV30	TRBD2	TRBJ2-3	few	TGTGCCTGGGCCGTCTTAGCGGGGGGGCAAGATACGCAGTATTTT	CAWAVLAGGQDTQYF
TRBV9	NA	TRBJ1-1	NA	TGTGCCAGCAGCGTAGCGGGGAACCGAGACACTGAAGCTTTCTTT	CASSVAGNRDTEAFF
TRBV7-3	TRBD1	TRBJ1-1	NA	TGTGCCAGCAGTACAGGGGGGAACACTGAAGCTTTCTTT	CASSTGGNTEAFF
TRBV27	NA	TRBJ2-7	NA	TGTGCCAGCAGTTTAAGCCGGGACTACGAGCAGTACTTC	CASSLSRDYEQYF
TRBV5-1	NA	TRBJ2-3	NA	TGCGCCAGCAGCGGCTTGGACAGAGATAGCACAGATACGCAGTATTTT	CASSGLDRDSTDTQYF
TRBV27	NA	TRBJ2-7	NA	TGTGCCAGCAGTCCCCTTTACTCCTACGAGCAGTACTTC	CASSPLYSYEQYF
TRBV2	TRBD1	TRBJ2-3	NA	TGTGCCAGCAGTGGGAAGGGGGCGCCCACAGATACGCAGTATTTT	CASSGKGAPTDTQYF
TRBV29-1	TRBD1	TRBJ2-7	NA	TGCAGCGCATCACGGTCGGGGACAGGGAAGTACGAGCAGTACTTC	CSASRSGTGKYEQYF
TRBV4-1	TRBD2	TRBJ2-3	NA	TGCGCCAGCAGCCAACTAGCGGGGCGCACAGATACGCAGTATTTT	CASSQLAGRTDTQYF
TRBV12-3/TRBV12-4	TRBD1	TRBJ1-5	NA	TGTGCCAGCAGGCGGACAGGATATCAGCCCCAGCATTTT	CASRRTGYQPQHF
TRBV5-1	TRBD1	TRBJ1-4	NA	TGCGCCAGCAGCTCCGGGGACAGTCTTGAAAAACTGTTTTTT	CASSSGDSLEKLFF
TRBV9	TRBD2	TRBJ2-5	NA	TGTGCCAGCAGCGTTGTAAGCGGGGGGATCCAAGAGACCCAGTACTTC	CASSVVSGGIQETQYF
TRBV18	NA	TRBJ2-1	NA	TGTGCCAGCTCACCCGAGAGGGGGGGCTACAATGAGCAGTTCTTC	CASSPERGGYNEQFF
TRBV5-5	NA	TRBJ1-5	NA	TGTGCCAGCAGCTGGAACGTCCCCGAGGCCCAGCATTTT	CASSWNVPEAQHF
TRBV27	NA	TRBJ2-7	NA	TGTGCCAGCAGTCCTCTGGGGGGGCCCTACGAGCAGTACTTC	CASSPLGGPYEQYF
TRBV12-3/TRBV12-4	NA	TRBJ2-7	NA	TGTGCCAGCAGAACGGACACCACCCACGAGCAGTACTTC	CASRTDTTHEQYF
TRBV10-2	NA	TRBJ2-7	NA	TGCGCCAGCAGTGAGTCAGCCGGGGTCGACGAGCAGTACTTC	CASSESAGVDEQYF
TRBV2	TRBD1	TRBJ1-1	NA	TGTGCTGACAGGGGGCAGTCGAACACTGAAGCTTTCTTT	CADRGQSNTEAFF
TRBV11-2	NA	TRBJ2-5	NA	TGTGCCAGCAGCTTGGGGCAGGCCAGGGGGACCCAGTACTTC	CASSLGQARGTQYF
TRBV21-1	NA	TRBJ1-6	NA	TGTGCCAGCAGCAAACTAGTCGTTCTTCGGGGGGCTCTGTCACCCCTCCACTTT	CASSKLVVLRGALSPLHF
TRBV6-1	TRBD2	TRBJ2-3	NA	TGTGCCAGCAGTGAAAGAGGTAGCGGGGGGGCCAGGTTGTATACGCAGTATTTT	CASSERGSGGARLYTQYF
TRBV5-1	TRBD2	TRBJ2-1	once	TGCGCCAGCAGCTTGTATGTAGCGGGGACCTCCTACAATGAGCAGTTCTTC	CASSLYVAGTSYNEQFF
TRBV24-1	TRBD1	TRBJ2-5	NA	TGTGCCACCGGCGACAGGGAGCAAGAGACCCAGTACTTC	CATGDREQETQYF
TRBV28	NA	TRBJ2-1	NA	TGTGCCAGCAGGGAGGTTGAACCGACCAATGAGCAGTTCTTC	CASREVEPTNEQFF
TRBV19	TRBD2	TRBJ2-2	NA	TGTGCCAGTGCTATTAGCGGGGGCACCGGGGAGCTGTTTTTT	CASAISGGTGELFF
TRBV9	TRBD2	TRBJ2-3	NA	TGTGCCAGCAGCGTTACTAGCGGATTCACAGATACGCAGTATTTT	CASSVTSGFTDTQYF
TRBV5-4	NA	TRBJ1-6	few	TGTGCCAGCAGCTTGGGGTCTAGAATCCCAAATTCACCCCTCCACTTT	CASSLGSRIPNSPLHF
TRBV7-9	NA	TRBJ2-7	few	TGTGCCAGCAGCTTATTACAGGGAGTTAACGAGCAGTACTTC	CASSLLQGVNEQYF
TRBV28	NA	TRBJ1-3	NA	TGTGCCAGCAGCCTACAGGGCCCGAGCTCTGGAAACACCATATATTTT	CASSLQGPSSGNTIYF
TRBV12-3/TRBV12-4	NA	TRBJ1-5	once	TGTGCCAGCAGTTTCGATAGAAATCAGCCCCAGCATTTT	CASSFDRNQPQHF
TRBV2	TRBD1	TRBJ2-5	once	TGTGCCAGCACTAGACAGGGGCAAGAGACCCAGTACTTC	CASTRQGQETQYF
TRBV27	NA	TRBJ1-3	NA	TGTGCCAGCAGTCGGACAGCCTCCTCTGGAAACACCATATATTTT	CASSRTASSGNTIYF
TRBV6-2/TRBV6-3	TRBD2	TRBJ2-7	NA	TGTGCCAGCAGTACGGGGGGTATCCTTTACGAGCAGTACTTC	CASSTGGILYEQYF
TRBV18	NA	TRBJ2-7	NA	TGTGCCAGCTCACGAGGAAGCCCAGAGTACGAGCAGTACTTC	CASSRGSPEYEQYF
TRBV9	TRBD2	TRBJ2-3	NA	TGTGCCAGCAGCGTAGAACTAGCGGGGGGGACAGATACGCAGTATTTT	CASSVELAGGTDTQYF
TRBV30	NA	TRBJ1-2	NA	TGTGCCTGGAACACCAGGGTTCCCTATGGCTACACCTTC	CAWNTRVPYGYTF
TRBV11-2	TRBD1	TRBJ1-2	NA	TGTGCCAGCAGCCCCGGACAGGGGGCTCTGTCTGGCTACACCTTC	CASSPGQGALSGYTF
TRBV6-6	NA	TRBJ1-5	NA	TGTGCCAGCAGTCTGAGTCAGGTTTCTGATCAGCCCCAGCATTTT	CASSLSQVSDQPQHF
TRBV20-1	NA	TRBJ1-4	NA	TGCAGTGCTAGTATTCAGCGAGAAAAACTGTTTTTT	CSASIQREKLFF
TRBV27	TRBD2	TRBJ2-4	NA	TGTGCCAGCAGGGAGCGGGGGGCCAAAAACATTCAGTACTTC	CASRERGAKNIQYF